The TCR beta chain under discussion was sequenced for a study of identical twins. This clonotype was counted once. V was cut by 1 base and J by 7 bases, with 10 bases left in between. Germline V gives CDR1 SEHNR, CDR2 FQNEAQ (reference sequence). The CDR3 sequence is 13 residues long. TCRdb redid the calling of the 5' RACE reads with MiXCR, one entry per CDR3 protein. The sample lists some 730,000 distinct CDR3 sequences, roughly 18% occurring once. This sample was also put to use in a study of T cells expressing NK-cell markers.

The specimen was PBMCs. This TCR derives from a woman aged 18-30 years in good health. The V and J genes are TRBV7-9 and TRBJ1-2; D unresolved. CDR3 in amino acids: CASSLESFSGYTF. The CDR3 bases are TGTGCCAGCAGCTTAGAAAGCTTTAGTGGCTACACCTTC.